The rows below give T cell receptor beta chains drawn from one sample of a study of blood T cell repertoires in COVID-19. Libraries were prepared by immunoSEQ multiplex PCR; TCRdb keeps only in-frame clonotypes and omits some of them. This sample yields 120,000 to 150,000 clones, of which about 87% are seen a single time; approximately 0.95% belongs to the top ten. Sequenced: peripheral blood. The receptor set was obtained from a woman between 50 and 59 years old with acute or convalescent COVID-19. Each CDR3 is given with its conserved first and last residue. Each record gives: D gene, clone size, V gene, J gene, CDR3 DNA, CDR3 protein. D genes are given only for firm matches. Expanded clones are given a class, and other clones once, few, many or no size at all.

-	-	TRBV29-1	TRBJ2-7	TGCAGCGTTGAAGATCTTAAGCCCGAGCAGTACTTC	CSVEDLKPEQYF
TRBD1	-	TRBV27	TRBJ1-5	TGTGCCAGCAGTTTAAAGGGGGACAGGGGGCGCGGGGATCAGCCCCAGCATTTT	CASSLKGDRGRGDQPQHF
-	-	TRBV6-6	TRBJ1-2	TGTGCCAGCAGTTACTCTGGCCAGTCCCCCGATGGCTACACCTTC	CASSYSGQSPDGYTF
TRBD1	-	TRBV24-1	TRBJ1-5	TGTGCCACCAGTGAGCTAGACAGGGAGAGCAATCAGCCCCAGCATTTT	CATSELDRESNQPQHF
-	-	TRBV6-2/TRBV6-3	TRBJ2-1	TGTGCCAGCAGCCTACCCGGCTACAATGAGCAGTTCTTC	CASSLPGYNEQFF
TRBD2	-	TRBV30	TRBJ2-3	TGTGCCTGGAGTAACAGGATCGGACTAGCCCGCAGCACAGATACGCAGTATTTT	CAWSNRIGLARSTDTQYF
TRBD1	-	TRBV19	TRBJ2-1	TGTGCCAGTAGTATGAGGGGACAGTTCTCCTACAATGAGCAGTTCTTC	CASSMRGQFSYNEQFF
TRBD2	-	TRBV27	TRBJ2-7	TGTGCCAGCAGGTCGAAGGCGGGGGGCCCCTACGAGCAGTACTTC	CASRSKAGGPYEQYF
-	few	TRBV18	TRBJ1-6	TGTGCCAGCTCATCGAGACACCTCTTGGATTATTCACCCCTCCACTTT	CASSSRHLLDYSPLHF
TRBD1	-	TRBV2	TRBJ2-2	TGTGCCAGCAGTGATCGGGACAGGGGGCTCACGAACACCGGGGAGCTGTTTTTT	CASSDRDRGLTNTGELFF
-	-	TRBV7-9	TRBJ1-1	TGTGCCAGCAGCCCACAGGGCGGCCTGGGTGAAGCTTTCTTT	CASSPQGGLGEAFF
-	-	TRBV5-1	TRBJ1-2	TGCGCCAGCAGTCCCGGATGGGGGGAGAGAGGCTACACCTTC	CASSPGWGERGYTF
-	-	TRBV9	TRBJ2-3	TGTGCCAGCAGCGTAGTGACTACAGATACGCAGTATTTT	CASSVVTTDTQYF
-	-	TRBV30	TRBJ1-1	TGTGCCTGGGGGACTATGGACACTGAAGCTTTCTTT	CAWGTMDTEAFF
TRBD1	-	TRBV5-1	TRBJ2-7	TGCGCCAGCAGCCCTGGACAGGGTTGGTACGAGCAGTACTTC	CASSPGQGWYEQYF
-	once	TRBV10-3	TRBJ2-2	TGTGCCAGTAGGGGTCCCGGGGAGCTGTTTTTT	CASRGPGELFF
-	-	TRBV11-3	TRBJ1-1	TGTGCCAGCAGCCTCCGGGGGAGCACTGAAGCTTTCTTT	CASSLRGSTEAFF
-	-	TRBV24-1	TRBJ1-1	TGTGCCACCAGGGATTACGGGAAGAACACTGAAGCTTTCTTT	CATRDYGKNTEAFF
-	-	TRBV11-3	TRBJ2-2	TGTGCCAGCAGCTTAGATCCGGGTCTAAACACCGGGGAGCTGTTTTTT	CASSLDPGLNTGELFF
-	-	TRBV24-1	TRBJ1-5	TGTGCCACCAGTGTACAGGGAGCGATTCAGCCCCAGCATTTT	CATSVQGAIQPQHF